These 20 T cell receptor beta chains originate from one sample sequenced in a study of T-cell reconstitution after alpha-beta-depleted transplantation in children (dated by TCRdb to 2015 to 2016). The library was generated by PCR. Sequencing used an Illumina HiSeq 2500. To normalize quantification of the TCRbeta repertoire, the TCR libraries were built with molecular barcoding that relied on unique molecular identifiers. The public reads were quality trimmed at Q25 with fastp and then assembled into clones with MiXCR by TCRdb, keeping productive beta chains. Identical CDR3 protein sequences are pooled into one entry, listed with their most common genes and DNA. For this sample the table gives approximately 350,000 distinct CDR3 sequences, of which about 14% were detected only once. Of the sample, around 4.5% is held by the ten largest clones. Sequencing used PBMCs, obtained from the stem cell graft. The source of these receptors is a human donor who donated a stem cell graft to a child with Fanconi anemia.

Only a few counts were recorded for this clonotype. One junction end disagrees with the germline gene, perhaps due to a read error. The rearrangement joins TRBV7-7 to TRBJ1-5; 7 nucleotides line up with TRBD1. The CDR3 length is 15 residues. Germline V gives CDR1 SSHAT, CDR2 FNYEAQ (reference sequence). Here the CDR3 reads CASSLAGRGNQPQHF. The DNA for the CDR3 is TGTGCTAGCAGCTTAGCAGGCAGGGGGAATCAGCCCCAGCATTTT.

This clonotype was seen a handful of times. In DNA form, the CDR3 reads TGTGCCAGCAGCTTATTGGGGGCCGGTGAGACCCAGTACTTC. Translating it yields CASSLLGAGETQYF. The chain employs TRBV11-1 and TRBJ2-5, with D perhaps matching TRBD1 (6 bases). Trimming stripped 2 bases from V and 5 bases from J, with 12 bases between. Germline loops: CDR1 SGHAT, CDR2 FQDESV (reference sequence). The CDR3 is 14 amino acids.

There are many counts of this clonotype. The chain links TRBV12-3 or TRBV12-4 to TRBJ1-5; D uncertain. With 9 bases removed from V and 6 bases from J, the gap between germline ends came to 15 bases. This CDR3 spans 13 amino acids. The CDR3 spells CASTSILGQPQHF. CDR3 in DNA: TGTGCCAGTACGTCGATTCTGGGTCAGCCCCAGCATTTT.

This clonotype showed up just a few times. The rearrangement links TRBV30 to TRBJ1-2; maybe TRBD1 (5 bases). The V and J ends lost 8 bases and 0 bases respectively, with 16 bases between them. Germline V CDR1 and CDR2: GTSNPN, SVGIG (reference sequence). This CDR3 is 14 amino acids long. CDR3 amino acids: CAGSQDRANYGYTF. For the CDR3, the DNA is TGTGCCGGCAGCCAAGACAGAGCTAACTATGGCTACACCTTC.

This clonotype was seen repeatedly, ten times or more. This sequence joins TRBV7-9 and TRBJ1-1; a possible D gene is TRBD1 (5 bases). Trimming stripped 1 base from V and 2 bases from J, with 11 bases between. CDR1 is SEHNR and CDR2 is FQNEAQ in the germline V gene (reference sequence). The CDR3 is made up of 15 amino acids. CDR3 in amino acids: CASSLGTRANTEAFF. The CDR3 coding sequence is TGTGCCAGCAGCTTAGGTACCAGGGCAAACACTGAAGCTTTCTTT.

About this clonotype: At one end, the junction sequence differs from germline, possibly due to a read error. The J gene is TRBJ2-3, the V gene TRBV27; 9 bases match TRBD1. The CDR3 has 13 residues. Germline CDR1 and CDR2: MNHEY and SMNVEV (reference sequence). The CDR3 region has the DNA TGTGACAGCAGGACAGGGGGCACAGATACGCAGTATTTT. The encoded protein is CDSRTGGTDTQYF.

This clonotype has at least ten counts. One end of the junction does not line up with germline, which may come from a read error. The rearrangement links TRBV5-5 to TRBJ1-2; no definite D call. This CDR3 has 13 amino acids. Germline V gene sequence: CDR1 SGHKS, CDR2 YYEKEE (reference sequence). The CDR3 DNA is TGCGCCAGCAGCCCAGATACCAACTATGGCTACACCTTC. This sequence encodes CASSPDTNYGYTF.

The sample holds many counts of this clonotype. V and J are TRBV7-9 and TRBJ1-1; weak D call: TRBD1 (6 bases). Trimming cost V 2 bases and J 1 base, with 11 bases left between them. The V gene's germline CDR1 is SEHNR and CDR2 FQNEAQ (reference sequence). This CDR3 spans 15 amino acids. The CDR3 is CASSLQGGANTEAFF. The DNA for the CDR3 is TGTGCCAGCAGCTTACAAGGGGGGGCGAACACTGAAGCTTTCTTT.

This clonotype was counted many times. The CDR3 reads CATQGAREKLFF. The CDR3 DNA reads TGTGCCACCCAGGGGGCCCGTGAAAAACTGTTTTTT. The rearrangement links TRBV10-3 to TRBJ1-4; TRBD1 matches 8 bases. The CDR3 is made up of 12 amino acids. J gave up 7 bases and V 10 bases, and 5 bases lay outside the gene matches. Germline V gives CDR1 ENHRY, CDR2 SYGVKD.

Only a few counts were recorded for this clonotype. CDR3 DNA sequence: TGTGCCAGCAGGTTGGACGGTGTCGGATCACCCCTCCACTTT. This translates into CASRLDGVGSPLHF. V usage is TRBV7-3 and J usage is TRBJ1-6; the D is unclear. V gave up 6 bases and J gave up 10 bases, with 16 bases separating them. Germline V CDR1 and CDR2: SGHTA, FQGTGA. The CDR3 extends over 14 amino acids. The variable domain in full, completed from reference TRBV7-3 and TRBJ1-6, reads GAGVSQTPSNKVTEKGKYVELRCDPISGHTALYWYRQSLGQGPEFLIYFQGTGAADDSGLPNDRFFAVRPEGSVSTLKIQRTERGDSAVYLCASRLDGVGSPLHFGNGTRLTVT.

This clonotype was seen a few times. The J gene is TRBJ2-6, the V gene TRBV15; D call uncertain. This CDR3 is 15 amino acids long. Germline V gene data show CDR1 as LNHNV and CDR2 as YYDKDF (reference sequence). V was clipped by 3 bases and J by 0 bases, with 6 bases between them. CDR3 loop: CATSRVPSGANVLTF. Written as DNA, the CDR3 is TGTGCCACCAGCAGGGTCCCCTCTGGGGCCAACGTCCTGACTTTC.

This clonotype was observed many times. This sequence joins TRBV2 and TRBJ1-2, with D tentatively TRBD1 (6 bases). V was clipped by 10 bases and J by 7 bases, with 19 bases between them. CDR1 and CDR2 from the germline V gene are SNHLY and FYNNEI. The CDR3 sequence is 13 residues long. CDR3 loop: CANRQDVGGGYTF. The CDR3 coding sequence is TGTGCCAACCGACAGGACGTCGGCGGTGGCTACACCTTC.

This chain uses TRBV4-3 with TRBJ2-2; unclear D gene. The V gene's germline CDR1 is LGHNA and CDR2 YSLEER. The CDR3 has 15 residues. V dropped 4 bases and J dropped 1 base, with 10 bases sitting between them. As DNA, the CDR3 is TGCGCCAGCAGCCCCCGACCCATGAACACCGGGGAGCTGTTTTTT. As protein: CASSPRPMNTGELFF.

This clonotype occurred a few times. The chain links TRBV20-1 to TRBJ1-2; TRBD1 matches 8 bases. J was trimmed by 2 bases and V by 5 bases; bases with no gene match: 7. Germline CDR1 reads DFQATT; CDR2 reads SNEGSKA (reference sequence). The CDR3 is made up of 14 amino acids. For the CDR3, the DNA is TGCAGTGCTCCTCAGACAGGGGAGAACTATGGCTACACCTTC. Encoded protein: CSAPQTGENYGYTF.

The rearrangement uses TRBV12-3 or TRBV12-4 and TRBJ1-1; D not certain. V was trimmed by 6 bases and J by 1 base, leaving 9 bases between them. The CDR3 contains 13 residues. The CDR3 region is CASSPQENTEAFF. As DNA, the CDR3 is TGTGCCAGCAGCCCCCAAGAGAACACTGAAGCTTTCTTT.

The V call is TRBV13, the J call TRBJ1-1; D is uncertain. The CDR3 is made up of 14 amino acids. V was shortened by 3 bases and J by 3 bases, with 11 bases between the two germline ends. Per germline, CDR1 PRHDT and CDR2 FYEKMQ (reference sequence). For the CDR3, the DNA is TGTGCCAGCAGCTTGAGGGTACCAGACACTGAAGCTTTCTTT. Translated, it gives CASSLRVPDTEAFF.

The rearrangement uses TRBV11-2 and TRBJ1-1; no clear D. The germline gives CDR1 SGHAT, CDR2 FQNNGV. This CDR3 has 12 residues. The V end was cut by 3 bases, the J end by 8 bases, with 10 bases between. The CDR3 is CASSFGPREAFF. In DNA form, the CDR3 reads TGTGCCAGCAGCTTTGGGCCTAGGGAAGCTTTCTTT. The entire variable domain, with the rest obtained from reference TRBV11-2 and TRBJ1-1, is as follows: EAGVAQSPRYKIIEKRQSVAFWCNPISGHATLYWYQQILGQGPKLLIQFQNNGVVDDSQLPKDRFSAERLKGVDSTLKIQPAKLEDSAVYLCASSFGPREAFFGQGTRLTVV.

There are many counts of this clonotype. V usage is TRBV4-3 and J usage is TRBJ1-1; weak D call: TRBD1 (6 bases). Germline CDR1 reads LGHNA; CDR2 reads YSLEER. V lost 1 base, J lost 0 bases, and 12 bases lay in between. The CDR3 sequence is 16 residues long. In DNA, the CDR3 is TGCGCCAGCAGCCAAGCTAAGACAGGACTGAACACTGAAGCTTTCTTT. As protein: CASSQAKTGLNTEAFF.

There are many counts of this clonotype. V is TRBV6-5 and J is TRBJ2-5, with TRBD1 as a possible D gene (5 bases). V shed 3 bases and J shed 5 bases, with 10 bases lying between them. CDR1 and CDR2 (germline): MNHEY, SVGAGI. The length of the CDR3 is 13 residues. CDR3 loop: CASSYGAWETQYF. The CDR3 DNA reads TGTGCCAGCAGTTATGGGGCTTGGGAGACCCAGTACTTC.

The rearrangement uses TRBV28 and TRBJ2-7; D unclear. Germline assignment: CDR1 MDHEN and CDR2 SYDVKM. CDR3 length equals 11 residues. This CDR3 reads CASKGSCEQYV. The CDR3 nucleotides read TGTGCCAGCAAGGGTTCCTGCGAGCAGTACGTC.